This T cell receptor (beta chain) was recovered during a study of T cell changes during pregnancy in multiple sclerosis. Profiled with immunoSEQ multiplex PCR; TCRdb holds only in-frame clones, not every one. The sample has some 60,000 clones, 90% to 95% seen once. The source is a female donor with multiple sclerosis, enrolled in a pregnancy study. Here the sequenced sample was CD4+ T cells from peripheral blood mononuclear cells, taken in the first trimester of pregnancy.

This chain's CDR3 is CASSLQGFSNQPQHF. The CDR3 DNA reads TGTGCCAGCAGCCTACAGGGATTTAGCAATCAGCCCCAGCATTTT. This chain joins TRBV7-2 and TRBJ1-5; perhaps TRBD1 as D (6 bases). This CDR3 is built from 15 residues. CDR1 is SGHTA, CDR2 FQGNSA, per germline. Trimming pared 5 bases from V and 0 bases from J, leaving 11 bases between.